This T cell receptor beta chain is from a study of vaccination and CD4 T cells after COVID-19. Study information: The stimulus for the cells was overlapping spike peptides derived from SARS-CoV-2, HCoV-NL63, HCoV-OC43 and HCoV-229E. Cultures acting as controls obtained a CEFX pool, an HIV-1 Nef pool, or no peptide.

The Oncomine TCR Beta short-read assay was what sequenced the DNA obtained from cultured CD4+ T cells. TCRdb re-derived calls from the PCR reads in MiXCR, one entry per CDR3 protein. The sample comprises 6,000 to 7,000 distinct CDR3 sequences, around three quarters of which are singletons, and around 35% rests with the top ten. A note on this clonotype: As yet, its antigen is unknown.

CDR3 length: 14 residues. Germline V lookup: CDR1 LNHDA, CDR2 SQIVND (reference sequence). V shed 7 bases and J shed 0 bases, with 12 bases lying between them. This sample's treatment: roughly 11-day PBMC culture with coronavirus spike peptide pools or control peptides (ViraFEST assay). The chain recombines TRBV19 with TRBJ1-1; D uncertain. This TCR was recovered from a human donor who had recovered from COVID-19. Sequencing was done on a sample of CD4+ T cells from blood, cultured in vitro. In nucleotides, the CDR3 is TGTGCCAGTATCGACAACTCGATGAACACTGAAGCTTTCTTT. This codes for CASIDNSMNTEAFF.